This T cell receptor beta chain was recovered during a study of breast tumors, draining lymph nodes, adjacent tissues. General study findings and limits: The data were judged consistent with most tumor T cells coming from lymph node and expanding in tumor. That most tumor T cells come from lymph nodes remained unproven. Compared with basal-like, luminal-like tumors shared significantly more repertoire with nontumor tissue. Tumor repertoires ranked between lymph nodes and nontumor tissue in diversity, with V and J gene preferences.

This clonotype was seen only a few times. Its specificity is not known. TCRdb recomputed calls from the multiplex PCR reads with MiXCR, one row per CDR3 protein. The data contain tens of thousands of distinct CDR3 sequences, approximately 31% of them seen just once; the ten biggest clones take up 8% to 9%. V was cut by 4 bases and J by 4 bases, with 17 bases left in between. The germline V gene has CDR1 LGHNA and CDR2 YSLEER. This CDR3 contains 15 residues. Breast cancer patients provided tissue from their axillary draining lymph nodes. This receptor was identified in a female donor with breast cancer. Some clones in this sample may be carry-over from other donors' samples. Sequenced: axillary lymph node tissue. V usage is TRBV4-3 and J usage is TRBJ2-7; the D is unclear. CDR3 region: CASSPRLSGIYEQYF. CDR3 DNA sequence: TGCGCCAGCAGCCCCCGCCTGAGTGGCATTTACGAGCAGTACTTC.